The clone carrying this T cell receptor beta chain appeared a single time. The germline V and J ends were trimmed by 4 bases and 10 bases, with 10 bases remaining between them. The CDR3 loop spans 12 amino acids. Germline V gives CDR1 SEHNR, CDR2 FQNEAQ (reference sequence). Generated by immunoSEQ multiplex PCR, the TCRdb table keeps only in-frame clones and is missing some. The sample shows 70,000 to 75,000 clones, approximately 94% of them seen only once. The data belong to a study of T cell changes during pregnancy in multiple sclerosis. The specimen comprised peripheral blood, sampled in the second trimester of pregnancy. The TCR was taken from a female donor in good health, enrolled as a control in a pregnancy study. J is TRBJ1-4 and V is TRBV7-9; no clear D gene. CDR3 protein: CASSSNSGKLFF. Written as DNA, the CDR3 is TGTGCCAGCAGCTCCAATTCCGGAAAACTGTTTTTT. The whole variable domain, remainder taken from reference TRBV7-9 and TRBJ1-4, is DTGVSQNPRHKITKRGQNVTFRCDPISEHNRLYWYRQTLGQGPEFLTYFQNEAQLEKSRLLSDRFSAERPKGSFSTLEIQRTEQGDSAMYLCASSSNSGKLFFGSGTQLSVL.